A selection of T cell receptor beta chains follows, all from one sample in a study of T cells in Graves' hyperthyroidism and ophthalmopathy. TCRdb re-derived calls from the multiplex PCR reads in MiXCR, one entry per CDR3 protein. The top ten clones hold 50% to 65% of a sample with under 350,000 distinct CDR3 sequences, 21% of them seen once. The sample comprised blood. All receptors come from a woman in her forties or fifties with Graves' hyperthyroidism. CDR3s leave out the opening cysteine and the closing phenylalanine or tryptophan.

v_call	j_call	cdr3_aa
TRBV5-1	TRBJ2-2	ASSLEGTNTGELF
TRBV12-3/TRBV12-4	TRBJ2-5	ASSDNRGQY
TRBV30	TRBJ1-1	AWRAGLSTEAF
TRBV9	TRBJ1-1	ASSVVAGSNTEAF
TRBV11-3	TRBJ2-7	ASSLSLAGTFGEQY
TRBV6-1	TRBJ2-7	ASSVATGSSYEQY
TRBV28	TRBJ1-1	ATTWLGQAEAF
TRBV2	TRBJ1-2	ASSEGDGLIRGGGYT
TRBV9	TRBJ2-5	ASSVAARGETQY
TRBV6-6	TRBJ2-7	ASSYSGGGVYEQY
TRBV4-1	TRBJ1-3	ASSQDTVSGNTIY
TRBV12-3/TRBV12-4	TRBJ2-4	ASSFSGAKNIQY
TRBV4-1	TRBJ2-7	ASSQVGTGPSYEQY
TRBV30	TRBJ1-1	AWEENTEAF
TRBV5-1	TRBJ2-1	ASSQLAGAYNEQF
TRBV29-1	TRBJ2-1	SVVVRGQNNEQF
TRBV28	TRBJ1-1	ASSLGGVSTEAF
TRBV10-3	TRBJ1-2	AISSGTGIHGYA
TRBV7-2	TRBJ1-4	ASSFITRGSEKLF
TRBV11-2	TRBJ1-5	ASSPGTVGHQPQH
TRBV6-1	TRBJ2-1	ASSGSQYNEQF
TRBV29-1	TRBJ1-4	SVAGAVGEKLF
TRBV3-1	TRBJ2-3	ASSTPGGPTDTQY
TRBV12-3/TRBV12-4	TRBJ2-3	ASRQGEREY
TRBV27	TRBJ1-5	ASSLISNQPQH
TRBV20-1	TRBJ2-5	SARSGAVETQY
TRBV5-1	TRBJ2-1	ASSWGSLAGAFSYNEQF
TRBV6-1	TRBJ2-3	ASNQREVGRDTQY
TRBV20-1	TRBJ1-1	SAGGHRNTEAF
TRBV20-1	TRBJ2-5	SARDPTRGKETQY
TRBV30	TRBJ2-3	AWSPGWGTKTDTQY
TRBV20-1	TRBJ2-1	SAGEVGEQF
TRBV6-1	TRBJ2-2	ASSLPGGAGTGELF
TRBV14	TRBJ2-7	ASSQRDRYYEQY
TRBV30	TRBJ1-5	AWSAGTGTDQPQH
TRBV11-2	TRBJ2-3	ASSLIGTSTDTQY
TRBV6-5	TRBJ2-2	ASSYSRGSGELF
TRBV2	TRBJ1-2	AIRSPGQGGGYT
TRBV25-1	TRBJ2-3	ASSEYKGFADTQY
TRBV5-1	TRBJ2-3	ASSRSPEGETATQY
TRBV11-1	TRBJ1-1	ASSFRGKAF
TRBV3-1	TRBJ1-1	ASSPNVRSHGAF
TRBV6-1	TRBJ2-7	ASSFPLWGETYEQY
TRBV6-1	TRBJ2-7	ASSPFSAGNYEQY
TRBV7-3	TRBJ2-3	ASSYRGTTDTQY
TRBV13	TRBJ2-3	ASSLAYRDASSTDTQY
TRBV6-1	TRBJ1-3	ASRPTRTGGNTIY
TRBV18	TRBJ2-3	ASSHILFGTQY
TRBV15	TRBJ2-3	ATSRKGGTRVSDTQY
TRBV7-8	TRBJ2-3	ASSPSGSLTDTQY